What follows are 2 T cell receptor beta chains derived from one specimen sequenced in a study of blood T cell repertoires in COVID-19. Profiling relied on immunoSEQ multiplex PCR, and the TCRdb table lists in-frame clones only, not all of them. Of roughly 190,000 clones detected, more than 65% appear once; the ten largest clones hold roughly 3%. Sequenced sample: peripheral blood. The receptors originated from a human donor with acute or convalescent COVID-19. The donor label of this sample is uncertain.

CDR3 DNA sequence: TGTGCCAGCAGTCCAACTCCGGGACAGGGCTTATATTCTAGCACAGATACGCAGTATTTT. It encodes CASSPTPGQGLYSSTDTQYF. The chain joins TRBV28 to TRBJ2-3, with TRBD1 matching over 9 bases. Unmatched junction bases numbered 18, after V lost 5 bases and J lost 0 bases. CDR3 length: 20 amino acids. Germline-derived CDR1 and CDR2 are MDHEN and SYDVKM.

The rearrangement joins TRBV11-2 to TRBJ2-5; possibly TRBD2 for D (5 bases). V lost 5 bases and J lost 2, with 9 bases in between. CDR3 length equals 13 residues. Germline-derived CDR1 and CDR2 are SGHAT and FQNNGV. DNA for the CDR3: TGTGCCAGCAGCCCGGGATTTCAAGAGACCCAGTACTTC. This translates into CASSPGFQETQYF.